Below, 26 T cell receptor beta chains from the same sample are listed, as sequenced in a study of blood T cell repertoires in COVID-19. Profiled with immunoSEQ multiplex PCR; TCRdb holds only in-frame clones, not every one. The table includes 50,000 to 75,000 clones, 81% detected once. The sample was peripheral blood. Every receptor here comes from a woman of 80 years or more with active or convalescent COVID-19.

The sample holds many counts of this clone. Germline is not matched at one junction end, which may reflect a read error. This chain joins TRBV6-2 or TRBV6-3 and TRBJ2-7; D may be TRBD2 (5 bases). Germline values: CDR1 MNHEY, CDR2 SVGEGT. This CDR3 has 15 residues. The CDR3 region has the DNA TGTGCCAGCAGTTACTCGCCGGGGTCGGGGTACGGGCAGTACTTC. Translation: CASSYSPGSGYGQYF.

This chain joins TRBV12-3 or TRBV12-4 and TRBJ1-5; D is ambiguous. V lost 2 bases to trimming and J lost 16 bases, with 18 bases between them. The CDR3 sequence is 13 residues long. This CDR3 is CASSLRELASLHF. The CDR3, as DNA: TGTGCCAGCAGTTTAAGGGAGTTGGCCTCTCTTCATTTT.

This clone occurred a few times. The rearrangement links TRBV5-8 to TRBJ1-2; weak D call: TRBD1 (6 bases). This CDR3 is 14 amino acids long. Germline V gives CDR1 SGHTS, CDR2 YDEGEE. V was pared by 0 bases and J by 8 bases, with 14 bases between. The DNA of the CDR3 is TGTGCCAGCAGCTTGGCCGGACAGACCCGAGGCTACACCTTC. Its protein is CASSLAGQTRGYTF.

The rearrangement links TRBV6-5 to TRBJ1-1; 7 nucleotides line up with TRBD1. CDR3 length: 13 residues. Germline CDR1 and CDR2: MNHEY and SVGAGI. The V and J ends lost 6 bases and 0 bases, in that order; junction bases with no gene match: 1. The CDR3 here is CASRTGLNTEAFF. The CDR3 DNA reads as TGTGCCAGCAGGACAGGGCTGAACACTGAAGCTTTCTTT.

The chain couples TRBV2 to TRBJ2-5; D is perhaps TRBD2 (6 bases). Trimming left V 3 bases short and J 5 bases short, with 13 bases between. The CDR3 runs 14 residues. CDR1 and CDR2 (germline): SNHLY, FYNNEI. CDR3 protein: CASSERGGMETQYF. The CDR3 DNA is TGTGCCAGCAGTGAGCGGGGAGGTATGGAGACCCAGTACTTC. Variable domain in full (rest from reference TRBV2 and TRBJ2-5): EPEVTQTPSHQVTQMGQEVILRCVPISNHLYFYWYRQILGQKVEFLVSFYNNEISEKSEIFDDQFSVERPDGSNFTLKIRSTKLEDSAMYFCASSERGGMETQYFGPGTRLLVL.

The V and J genes are TRBV2 and TRBJ1-6, with TRBD1 matching 8 bases. V shed 8 bases, J shed 7 bases, and the junction held 7 bases outside the gene matches. Germline assignment: CDR1 SNHLY and CDR2 FYNNEI. The CDR3 is 14 residues long. CDR3 coding DNA: TGTGCCAGCCAACGGACAGGGTTGAATTCACCCCTCCACTTT. The encoded protein is CASQRTGLNSPLHF.

The chain uses TRBV5-6 and TRBJ1-2; 7 bases map to TRBD1. The CDR3 spans 14 residues. Germline CDR1 and CDR2: SGHDT and YYEEEE. V was clipped by 3 bases and J by 8 bases; unmatched bases: 10. The CDR3 DNA reads TGTGCCAGCAGCTCGGTAGGGGGCTCGGACGGCTACACCTTC. Translation gives CASSSVGGSDGYTF.

The chain employs TRBV27 and TRBJ2-1; D might be TRBD2 (5 bases). The V gene's germline CDR1 is MNHEY and CDR2 SMNVEV (reference sequence). The CDR3 runs 13 residues. Trimming removed 3 bases from V and 10 bases from J, with 13 bases in between. This CDR3 reads CASSFLAPREQFF. Here the CDR3 DNA reads TGTGCCAGCAGTTTTTTAGCGCCTCGGGAGCAGTTCTTC.

The chain combines TRBV11-2 with TRBJ2-3; D is possibly TRBD1 (5 bases). The germline gives CDR1 SGHAT, CDR2 FQNNGV. This CDR3 contains 14 residues. Trimming left V 7 bases short and J 0 bases short, with 11 bases between. CDR3 nucleotide sequence: TGTGCCAGCACCCTGACAGAGAGCACAGATACGCAGTATTTT. Protein product: CASTLTESTDTQYF.

This clone has more than one count but fewer than ten. V is TRBV2 and J is TRBJ2-7, with 8 bases identical to TRBD1. The length of the CDR3 is 14 residues. CDR1 and CDR2 from the germline V gene are SNHLY and FYNNEI. J was trimmed by 5 bases and V by 3 bases; bases with no gene match: 6. For the CDR3, the DNA is TGTGCCAGCAGTGAGGCCAGGGGGCTGGACGAGCAGTACTTC. This codes for CASSEARGLDEQYF.

The rearrangement links TRBV5-1 to TRBJ2-2, with 10 bases lining up with TRBD1. V trimming: 5 bases; J trimming: 3 bases; junction bases outside the gene matches: 1. This CDR3 has 14 residues. CDR1 and CDR2 from the germline V gene are SGHRS and YFSETQ. The chain's CDR3 is CASRGTGDTGELFF. The CDR3 DNA reads as TGCGCCAGCAGAGGGACAGGGGACACCGGGGAGCTGTTTTTT.

In its sample, this clone was seen a few times. The V call is TRBV2, the J call TRBJ2-1; D remains ambiguous. Germline CDR1 SNHLY, CDR2 FYNNEI. V was trimmed by 7 bases and J by 2 bases, leaving 12 bases between them. This CDR3 region has 14 residues. The CDR3 sequence: CASTSASPYNEQFF. The DNA of the CDR3 is TGTGCCAGCACCTCTGCTAGTCCCTACAATGAGCAGTTCTTC.

V is TRBV18 and J is TRBJ1-2, with a tentative D call TRBD1 (6 bases). Germline V gene sequence: CDR1 KGHSH, CDR2 LQKENI. This CDR3 region has 14 residues. V was cut by 3 bases and J by 6 bases, with 14 bases left in between. The CDR3 spells CASSPLSRDNGYTF. The CDR3 nucleotides read TGTGCCAGCTCACCGCTATCACGGGACAATGGCTACACCTTC.

The gene calls are TRBV7-9 and TRBJ1-4; the match to TRBD1 covers 7 bases. The V gene end was trimmed by 1 base and the J gene end by 6 bases; junction bases not matched to a gene: 2. CDR3 length: 14 amino acids. Germline V gene sequence: CDR1 SEHNR, CDR2 FQNEAQ (reference sequence). The CDR3 sequence: CASSLGQGDEKLFF. The CDR3 DNA reads TGTGCCAGCAGCTTAGGCCAGGGGGATGAAAAACTGTTTTTT.

V gene TRBV3-1 (or the pseudogene TRBV3-2) combines with J gene TRBJ1-5, with no clear D. The CDR3 totals 16 residues. The germline CDR1 and CDR2 sequences are LGHDT and YNNKEL (reference sequence). The V end lost 1 base, the J end lost 3 bases, and 13 bases lay between the germline ends. The CDR3 protein is CASSQGGTIINQPQHF. CDR3 nucleotides: TGTGCCAGCAGCCAAGGAGGCACGATAATCAATCAGCCCCAGCATTTT.

The chain carries TRBV6-6 and TRBJ2-1; D gene uncertain. This CDR3 is 11 amino acids long. Germline CDR1 MNHNY, CDR2 SVGAGI (reference sequence). Deletions cut 1 base from V and 9 bases from J, with 4 bases between. The DNA for the CDR3 is TGTGCCAGCAGTTACTTCGGTGAGCAGTTCTTC. It specifies CASSYFGEQFF.

V and J are TRBV21-1 and TRBJ1-1; the table names TRBD1, a call not compared with the DNA. TRBV21-1 corresponds to a pseudogene. The CDR3 has 15 amino acids. Written as DNA, the CDR3 is TGTGCCAGCAGCAAACTGCAGGGAAGAGGCACTGAAGCTTTCTTT. Its translation: CASSKLQGRGTEAFF.

V gene TRBV4-2 combines with J gene TRBJ2-2; 12 bases match TRBD1. This CDR3 region has 16 residues. CDR1 and CDR2 (germline): LGHNA, YNFKEQ. V lost 4 bases and J lost 7; bases outside the gene matches: 7. The CDR3 loop reads CASSPQGTGGGGELFF. In DNA form, the CDR3 reads TGTGCCAGCAGCCCGCAAGGGACAGGGGGCGGCGGGGAGCTGTTTTTT.

The chain uses TRBV6-5 and TRBJ1-4; TRBD1 is a possible D gene (6 bases). The V and J ends lost 2 bases and 15 bases respectively, with 16 bases between them. The CDR3 is made up of 13 amino acids. Germline V gives CDR1 MNHEY, CDR2 SVGAGI. The chain's CDR3 is CASSYRRNTGLFF. The CDR3, as DNA: TGTGCCAGCAGTTACCGGAGAAACACAGGGTTGTTTTTT.

V and J are TRBV10-3 and TRBJ2-7, with 8 positions matching TRBD1. The CDR3 is 13 residues long. The V gene's germline CDR1 is ENHRY and CDR2 SYGVKD. J gave up 3 bases and V 6 bases, and 4 bases lay outside the gene matches. CDR3: CAISTGQGYEQYF. CDR3 bases: TGTGCCATCAGCACTGGACAGGGCTACGAGCAGTACTTC.

This rearrangement joins TRBV12-3 or TRBV12-4 to TRBJ2-7; TRBD1 matches 7 bases. Germline trimming cut 5 bases from V and 3 bases from J; bases unmatched to any gene: 4. CDR3 length: 13 residues. The CDR3 DNA reads TGTGCCAGCAGTCGACAGGGCAACTACGAGCAGTACTTC. Translation: CASSRQGNYEQYF.

This chain uses TRBV10-3 with TRBJ2-7, with 7 bases lining up with TRBD2. Trimming cost V 4 bases and J 0 bases; bases outside gene matches: 6. Germline V gene lookup returns CDR1 ENHRY and CDR2 SYGVKD. The CDR3 runs 15 residues. The CDR3 here is CAISATSLISYEQYF. CDR3 DNA sequence: TGTGCCATCAGTGCGACTAGCCTAATCTCCTACGAGCAGTACTTC.

This chain uses TRBV28 with TRBJ2-7, with 7 positions matching TRBD1. Germline CDR1 MDHEN, CDR2 SYDVKM. V lost 1 base, J lost 6 bases, and 6 bases stayed unmatched. There are 14 residues in the CDR3. DNA for the CDR3: TGTGCCAGCAGTTTATTGGGCAGGGGGAGCGAGCAGTACTTC. Amino acids: CASSLLGRGSEQYF.

The J gene is TRBJ1-1, the V gene TRBV6-2 or TRBV6-3; tentatively, D is TRBD1 (5 bases). The germline V gene encodes CDR1 MNHEY and CDR2 SVGEGT. The CDR3 loop spans 15 amino acids. Trimming took 4 bases from V and 0 from J, leaving 12 bases between them. CDR3 DNA sequence: TGTGCCAGCAGTTTTTCCAGGGATTTGAACACTGAAGCTTTCTTT. This sequence encodes CASSFSRDLNTEAFF.

The genes are TRBV5-4 and TRBJ1-2; the match to TRBD1 covers 8 bases. The CDR3 extends over 13 amino acids. Germline loops: CDR1 SGHNT, CDR2 YYREEE (reference sequence). Trimming at V came to 1 base and at J to 8 bases, leaving 4 bases not matched to a gene. The CDR3 reads CASSLQGAGGYTF. The CDR3 nucleotides are TGTGCCAGCAGCTTGCAGGGGGCTGGAGGCTACACCTTC.

The chain carries TRBV3-1 (or the pseudogene TRBV3-2) and TRBJ2-5; 8 bases are a match to TRBD1. Germline trimming cut 4 bases from V and 7 bases from J; bases unmatched to any gene: 8. CDR1 is LGHDT and CDR2 is YNNKEL in the germline V gene (reference sequence). The CDR3 loop spans 14 amino acids. The CDR3 nucleotides are TGTGCCAGCAGCCGGGACAGGTTAGGCGGGACCCAGTACTTC. The encoded protein is CASSRDRLGGTQYF.